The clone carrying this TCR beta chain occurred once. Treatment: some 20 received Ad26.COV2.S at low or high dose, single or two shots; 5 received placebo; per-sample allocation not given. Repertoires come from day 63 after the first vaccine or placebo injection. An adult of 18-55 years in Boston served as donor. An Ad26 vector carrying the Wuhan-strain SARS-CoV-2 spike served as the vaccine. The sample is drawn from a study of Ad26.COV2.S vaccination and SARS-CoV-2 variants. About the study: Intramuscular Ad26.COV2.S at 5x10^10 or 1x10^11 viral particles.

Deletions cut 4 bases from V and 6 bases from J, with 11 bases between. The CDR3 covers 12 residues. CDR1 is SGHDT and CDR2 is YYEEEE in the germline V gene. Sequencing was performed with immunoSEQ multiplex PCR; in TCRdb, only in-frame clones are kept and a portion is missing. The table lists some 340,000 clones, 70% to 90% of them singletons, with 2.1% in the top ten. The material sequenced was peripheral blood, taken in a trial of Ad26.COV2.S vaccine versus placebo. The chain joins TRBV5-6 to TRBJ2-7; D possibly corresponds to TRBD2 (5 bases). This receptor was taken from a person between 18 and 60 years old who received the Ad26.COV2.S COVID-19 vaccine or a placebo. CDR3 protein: CASSRPGLEQYF. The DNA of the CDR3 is TGTGCCAGCAGCCGTCCCGGACTCGAGCAGTACTTC.